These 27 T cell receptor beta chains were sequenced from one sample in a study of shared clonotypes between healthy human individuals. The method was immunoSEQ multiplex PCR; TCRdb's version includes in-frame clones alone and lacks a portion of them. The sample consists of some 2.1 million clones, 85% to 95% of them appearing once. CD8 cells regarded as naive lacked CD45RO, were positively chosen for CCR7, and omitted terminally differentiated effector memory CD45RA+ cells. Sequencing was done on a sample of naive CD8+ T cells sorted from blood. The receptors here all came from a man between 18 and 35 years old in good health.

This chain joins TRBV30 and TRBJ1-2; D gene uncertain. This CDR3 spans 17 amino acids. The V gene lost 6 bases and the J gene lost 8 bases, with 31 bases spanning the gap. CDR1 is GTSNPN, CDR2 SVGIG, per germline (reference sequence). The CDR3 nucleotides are TGTGCCTGCCCGAGGCCAGAAGACACGCTCTCCGATCGGGGCTACACCTTC. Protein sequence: CACPRPEDTLSDRGYTF. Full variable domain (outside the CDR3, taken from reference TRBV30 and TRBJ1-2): SQTIHQWPATLVQPVGSPLSLECTVEGTSNPNLYWYRQAAGRGLQLLFYSVGIGQISSEVPQNLSASRPQDRQFILSSKKLLLSDSGFYLCACPRPEDTLSDRGYTFGSGTRLTVV.

The DNA of the CDR3 is TGTGCCAGCAGTCCCGGGACACTGGATCAGCCCCAGCATTTT. Its translation: CASSPGTLDQPQHF. The chain carries TRBV2 and TRBJ1-5, with D tentatively TRBD1 (6 bases). CDR1 and CDR2 (germline): SNHLY, FYNNEI. With 5 bases removed from V and 5 bases from J, the gap between germline ends came to 13 bases. The CDR3 spans 14 residues.

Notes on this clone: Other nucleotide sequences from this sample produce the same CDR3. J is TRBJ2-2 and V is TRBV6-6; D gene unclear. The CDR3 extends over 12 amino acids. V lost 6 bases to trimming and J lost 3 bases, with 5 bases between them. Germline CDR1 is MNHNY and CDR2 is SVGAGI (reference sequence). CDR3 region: CASSPDTGELFF. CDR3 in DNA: TGTGCCAGCAGCCCGGACACCGGGGAGCTGTTTTTT.

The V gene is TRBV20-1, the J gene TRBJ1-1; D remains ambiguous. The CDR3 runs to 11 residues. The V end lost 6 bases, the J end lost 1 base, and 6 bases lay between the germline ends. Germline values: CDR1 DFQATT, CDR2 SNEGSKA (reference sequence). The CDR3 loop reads CSAGENTEAFF. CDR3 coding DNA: TGCAGTGCAGGCGAGAACACTGAAGCTTTCTTT.

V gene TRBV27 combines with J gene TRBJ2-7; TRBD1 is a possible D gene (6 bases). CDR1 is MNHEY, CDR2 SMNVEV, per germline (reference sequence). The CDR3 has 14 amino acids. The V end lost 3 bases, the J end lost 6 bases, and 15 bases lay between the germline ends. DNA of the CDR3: TGTGCCAGCAGTTTCTCTGACAGGCCGGGCGAGCAGTACTTC. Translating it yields CASSFSDRPGEQYF.

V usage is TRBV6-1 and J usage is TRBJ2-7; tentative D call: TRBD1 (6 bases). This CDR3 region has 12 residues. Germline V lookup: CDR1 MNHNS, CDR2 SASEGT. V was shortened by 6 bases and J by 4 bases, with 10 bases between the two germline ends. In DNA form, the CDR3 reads TGTGCCAGCAGGGTACAGGGTTACGAGCAGTACTTC. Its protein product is CASRVQGYEQYF.

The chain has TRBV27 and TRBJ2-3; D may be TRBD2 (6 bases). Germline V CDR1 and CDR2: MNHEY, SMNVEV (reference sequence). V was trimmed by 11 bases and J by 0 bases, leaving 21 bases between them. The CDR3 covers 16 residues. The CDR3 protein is CASSLGGVTSTDTQYF. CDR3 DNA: TGTGCCTCCTCGTTGGGCGGGGTCACTAGCACAGATACGCAGTATTTT.

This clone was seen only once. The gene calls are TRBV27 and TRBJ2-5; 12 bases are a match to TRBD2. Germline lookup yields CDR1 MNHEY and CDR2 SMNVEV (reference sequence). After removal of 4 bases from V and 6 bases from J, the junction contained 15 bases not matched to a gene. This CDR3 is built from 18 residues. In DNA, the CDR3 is TGTGCCAGCAGTTCGGAACTAGCGGGAGGCACAACGCGACAGACCCAGTACTTC. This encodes CASSSELAGGTTRQTQYF.

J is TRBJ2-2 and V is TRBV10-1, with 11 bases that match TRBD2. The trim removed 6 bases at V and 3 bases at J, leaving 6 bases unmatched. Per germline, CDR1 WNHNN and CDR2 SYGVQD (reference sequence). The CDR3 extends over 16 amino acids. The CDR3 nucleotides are TGCGCCAGCAGCGACTCACTAGCGGGAGACACCGGGGAGCTGTTTTTT. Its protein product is CASSDSLAGDTGELFF.

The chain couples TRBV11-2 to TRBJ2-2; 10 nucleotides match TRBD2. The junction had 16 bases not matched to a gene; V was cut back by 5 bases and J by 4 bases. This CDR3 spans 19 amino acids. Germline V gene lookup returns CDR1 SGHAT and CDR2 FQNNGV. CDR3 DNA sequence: TGTGCCAGCAGCCCCGGACGGGGAGCGGGGGGGCCGGGCACCGGGGAGCTGTTTTTT. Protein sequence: CASSPGRGAGGPGTGELFF.

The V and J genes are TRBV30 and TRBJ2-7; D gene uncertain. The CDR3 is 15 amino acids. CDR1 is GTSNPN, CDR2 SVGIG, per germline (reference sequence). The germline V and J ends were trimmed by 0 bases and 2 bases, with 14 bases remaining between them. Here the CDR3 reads CAWSVLNGHTYEQYF. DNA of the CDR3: TGTGCCTGGAGTGTACTTAACGGGCATACCTACGAGCAGTACTTC. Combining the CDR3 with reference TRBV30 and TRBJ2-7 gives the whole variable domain SQTIHQWPATLVQPVGSPLSLECTVEGTSNPNLYWYRQAAGRGLQLLFYSVGIGQISSEVPQNLSASRPQDRQFILSSKKLLLSDSGFYLCAWSVLNGHTYEQYFGPGTRLTVT.

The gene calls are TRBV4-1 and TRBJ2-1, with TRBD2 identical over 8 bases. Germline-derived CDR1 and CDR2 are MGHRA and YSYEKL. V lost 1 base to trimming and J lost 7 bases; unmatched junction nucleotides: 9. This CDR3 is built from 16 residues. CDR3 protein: CASSQVPLAGGNEQFF. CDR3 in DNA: TGCGCCAGCAGCCAAGTACCCCTAGCGGGCGGAAATGAGCAGTTCTTC.

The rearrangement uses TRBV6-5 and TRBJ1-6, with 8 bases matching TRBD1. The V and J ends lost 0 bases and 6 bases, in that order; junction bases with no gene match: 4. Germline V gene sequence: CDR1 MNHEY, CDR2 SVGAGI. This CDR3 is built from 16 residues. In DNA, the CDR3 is TGTGCCAGCAGTTACTCTGTGGACAGGGTTAATTCACCCCTCCACTTT. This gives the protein CASSYSVDRVNSPLHF.

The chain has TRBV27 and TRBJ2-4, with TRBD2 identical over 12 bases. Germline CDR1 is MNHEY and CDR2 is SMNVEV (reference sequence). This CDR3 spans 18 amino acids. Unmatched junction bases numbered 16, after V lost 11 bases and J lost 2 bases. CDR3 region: CASRGLAGSEGTKNIQYF. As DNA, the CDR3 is TGTGCCTCCAGAGGACTAGCGGGATCAGAGGGGACCAAAAACATTCAGTACTTC.

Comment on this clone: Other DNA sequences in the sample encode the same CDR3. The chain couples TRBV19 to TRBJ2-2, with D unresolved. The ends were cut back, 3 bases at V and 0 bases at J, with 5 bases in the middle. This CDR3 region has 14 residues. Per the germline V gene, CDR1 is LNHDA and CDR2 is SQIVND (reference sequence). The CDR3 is CASSMSANTGELFF. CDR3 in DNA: TGTGCCAGTAGTATGTCGGCGAACACCGGGGAGCTGTTTTTT.

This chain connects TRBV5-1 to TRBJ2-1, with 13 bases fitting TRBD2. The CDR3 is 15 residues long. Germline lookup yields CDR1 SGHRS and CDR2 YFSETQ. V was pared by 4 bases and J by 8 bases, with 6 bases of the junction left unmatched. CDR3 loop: CASSVTSGGYYEQFF. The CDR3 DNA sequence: TGCGCCAGCAGCGTGACTAGCGGGGGGTATTATGAGCAGTTCTTC.

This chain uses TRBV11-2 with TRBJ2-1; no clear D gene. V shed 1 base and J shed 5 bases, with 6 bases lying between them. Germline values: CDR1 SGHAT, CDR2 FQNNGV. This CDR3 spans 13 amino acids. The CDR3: CASSLVVDNEQFF. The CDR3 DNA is TGTGCCAGCAGCTTAGTGGTGGACAATGAGCAGTTCTTC.

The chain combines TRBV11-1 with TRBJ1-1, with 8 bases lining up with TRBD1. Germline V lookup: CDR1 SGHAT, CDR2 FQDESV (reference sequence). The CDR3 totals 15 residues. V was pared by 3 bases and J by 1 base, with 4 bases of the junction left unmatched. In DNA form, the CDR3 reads TGTGCCAGCAGCTTCCGGACAGGGAAGAACACTGAAGCTTTCTTT. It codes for CASSFRTGKNTEAFF.

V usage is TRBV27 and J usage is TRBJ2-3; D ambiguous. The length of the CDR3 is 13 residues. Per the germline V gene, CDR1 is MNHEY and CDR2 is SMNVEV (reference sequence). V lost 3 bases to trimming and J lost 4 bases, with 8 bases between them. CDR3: CASSFRKPDTQYF. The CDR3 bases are TGTGCCAGCAGTTTCCGTAAGCCAGATACGCAGTATTTT.

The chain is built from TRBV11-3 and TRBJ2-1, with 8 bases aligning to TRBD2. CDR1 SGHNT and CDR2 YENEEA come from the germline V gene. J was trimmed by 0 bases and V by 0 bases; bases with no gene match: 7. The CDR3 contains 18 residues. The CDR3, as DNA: TGTGCCAGCAGCTTAGAAGGGGTAGCGGGGAGCTCCTACAATGAGCAGTTCTTC. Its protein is CASSLEGVAGSSYNEQFF.

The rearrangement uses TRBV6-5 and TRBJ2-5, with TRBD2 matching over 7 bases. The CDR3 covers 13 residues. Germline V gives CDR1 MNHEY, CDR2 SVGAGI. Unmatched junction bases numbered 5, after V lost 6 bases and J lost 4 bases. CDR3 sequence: CASSPSGGETQYF. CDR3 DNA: TGTGCCAGCAGCCCCTCGGGGGGAGAGACCCAGTACTTC.

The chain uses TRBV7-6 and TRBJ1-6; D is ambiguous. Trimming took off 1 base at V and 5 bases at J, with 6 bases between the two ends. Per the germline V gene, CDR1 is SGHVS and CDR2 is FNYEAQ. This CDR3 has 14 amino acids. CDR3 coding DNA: TGTGCCAGCAGCTTAGAGGCGGATAATTCACCCCTCCACTTT. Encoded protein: CASSLEADNSPLHF.

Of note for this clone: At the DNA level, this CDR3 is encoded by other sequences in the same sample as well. DNA for the CDR3: TGTGCCAGCAGTTACGGACAGGGATCCGAGCAGTACTTC. Its protein is CASSYGQGSEQYF. The gene calls are TRBV6-5 and TRBJ2-7, with 8 bases that match TRBD1. Per the germline V gene, CDR1 is MNHEY and CDR2 is SVGAGI. The V gene end was trimmed by 2 bases and the J gene end by 6 bases; junction bases not matched to a gene: 3. The CDR3 is 13 residues long.

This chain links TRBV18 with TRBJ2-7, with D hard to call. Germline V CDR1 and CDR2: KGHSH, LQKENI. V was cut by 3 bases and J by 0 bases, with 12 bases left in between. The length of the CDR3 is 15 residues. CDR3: CASSPEISGSYEQYF. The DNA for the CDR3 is TGTGCCAGCTCACCTGAAATCTCGGGCTCCTACGAGCAGTACTTC.

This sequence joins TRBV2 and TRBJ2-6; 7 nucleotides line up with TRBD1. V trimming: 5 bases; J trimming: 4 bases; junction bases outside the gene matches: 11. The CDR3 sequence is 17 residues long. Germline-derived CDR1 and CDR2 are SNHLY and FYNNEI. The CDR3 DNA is TGTGCCAGCAGTAATACAGGGGTCATCTACGGGGCCAACGTCCTGACTTTC. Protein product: CASSNTGVIYGANVLTF.

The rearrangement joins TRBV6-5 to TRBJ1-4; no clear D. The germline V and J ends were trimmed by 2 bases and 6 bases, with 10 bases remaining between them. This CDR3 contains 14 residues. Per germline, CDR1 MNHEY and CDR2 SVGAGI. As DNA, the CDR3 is TGTGCCAGCAGTTACAGGGAAGGACATGAAAAACTGTTTTTT. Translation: CASSYREGHEKLFF.

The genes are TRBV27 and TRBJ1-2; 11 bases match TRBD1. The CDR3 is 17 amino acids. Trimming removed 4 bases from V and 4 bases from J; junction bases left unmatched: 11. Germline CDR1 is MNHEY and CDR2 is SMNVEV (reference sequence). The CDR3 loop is CASSSQPGQGAGYGYTF. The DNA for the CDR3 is TGTGCCAGCAGTTCACAACCCGGACAGGGGGCTGGCTATGGCTACACCTTC.